A single sample is the source of the 22 T cell receptor beta chains below, sequenced in a study of beta chain features in type 1 diabetes. General study points: Type 1 diabetes patients showed a moderate but significant shortening of TCRB CDR3s in all four CD4+ subsets.

Their specific antigens are unknown. Investigators reverse transcribed all isolated RNA, so they sequenced expressed TCRB transcripts. Clones were sequenced by immunoSEQ multiplex PCR, and TCRdb holds only the in-frame ones, with some missing. The repertoire holds 600,000 to 750,000 clones, with over 10% as singletons. Sequencing used naive CD4+ T cells from blood. These TCRs come from a man younger than 40 with type 1 diabetes.

CDR3 residues: CASSYPLGSPLHF. CDR3 DNA sequence: TGTGCCAGCAGTTATCCCTTGGGCTCACCCCTCCACTTT. This chain links TRBV6-5 with TRBJ1-6; D not resolved. Per the germline V gene, CDR1 is MNHEY and CDR2 is SVGAGI. V lost 3 bases and J 10 bases, leaving 10 bases between the germline ends. The CDR3 is made up of 13 amino acids.

The table lists this clone with a few counts. The chain has TRBV9 and TRBJ2-3; D gene uncertain. Germline CDR1 reads SGDLS; CDR2 reads YYNGEE. CDR3 length: 13 residues. The V end was cut by 5 bases, the J end by 1 base, with 8 bases between. This chain's CDR3 is CASSLFGTDTQYF. The CDR3 region has the DNA TGTGCCAGCAGTCTGTTTGGCACAGATACGCAGTATTTT.

The chain employs TRBV4-3 and TRBJ2-7; D ambiguous. This CDR3 is built from 14 residues. The V gene lost 0 bases and the J gene lost 3 bases, with 9 bases spanning the gap. Germline V gives CDR1 LGHNA, CDR2 YSLEER. The CDR3 nucleotides read TGCGCCAGCAGCCAAGAGGCACAGTACTACGAGCAGTACTTC. Residues: CASSQEAQYYEQYF.

V usage is TRBV5-1 and J usage is TRBJ2-7, with D perhaps TRBD1 (6 bases). This CDR3 has 17 amino acids. Trimming stripped 2 bases from V and 1 base from J, with 19 bases between. Germline V gene lookup returns CDR1 SGHRS and CDR2 YFSETQ. Here the CDR3 DNA reads TGCGCCAGCAGCTTACTTACAGGGATACCATTATCCTACGAGCAGTACTTC. This codes for CASSLLTGIPLSYEQYF.

The chain uses TRBV19 and TRBJ1-6; D may be TRBD1 (6 bases). Germline CDR1 and CDR2: LNHDA and SQIVND (reference sequence). This CDR3 spans 14 amino acids. Trimming removed 3 bases at V and 8 bases at J, with 11 bases between. The CDR3 region has the DNA TGTGCCAGTAGTATCAACCACAGGGATTCACCCCTCCACTTT. Translated, it gives CASSINHRDSPLHF.

A word on this clone: At the DNA level, this CDR3 is encoded by other sequences in the same sample as well. The J gene is TRBJ2-5, the V gene TRBV7-2; TRBD2 might be the D (6 bases). The germline V and J ends were trimmed by 1 base and 1 base, with 10 bases remaining between them. The CDR3 sequence is 15 residues long. Per germline, CDR1 SGHTA and CDR2 FQGNSA. CDR3 coding DNA: TGTGCCAGCAGCTTAGTAGGAGGGCCCCAAGAGACCCAGTACTTC. Translated: CASSLVGGPQETQYF.

This clone has just a few counts. The V call is TRBV4-2, the J call TRBJ2-6, with a possible D match to TRBD1 (6 bases). With 1 base removed from V and 1 base from J, the gap between germline ends came to 8 bases. This CDR3 has 16 residues. Germline values: CDR1 LGHNA, CDR2 YNFKEQ. The DNA of the CDR3 is TGTGCCAGCAGCCAAGGAAGGGGGTCTGGGGCCAACGTCCTGACTTTC. Its translation is CASSQGRGSGANVLTF.

This clone turned up a few times. V is TRBV2 and J is TRBJ2-2; TRBD1 agrees at 10 bases. There are 15 residues in the CDR3. Trimming at V came to 2 bases and at J to 7 bases, leaving 4 bases not matched to a gene. Germline V gives CDR1 SNHLY, CDR2 FYNNEI. The CDR3: CASSEQGQGIGELFF. For the CDR3, the DNA is TGTGCCAGCAGTGAACAGGGACAGGGGATCGGGGAGCTGTTTTTT.

This sequence joins TRBV6-6 and TRBJ2-4; TRBD1 or TRBD2 may be the D gene (5 bases each). CDR1 is MNHNY and CDR2 is SVGAGI in the germline V gene (reference sequence). V lost 8 bases and J lost 8, with 16 bases in between. The CDR3 is 13 amino acids. In nucleotides, the CDR3 is TGTGCCAGCTCCTCCCGGGGCAGGGACATTCAGTACTTC. It is translated as CASSSRGRDIQYF.

A remark on this clone: Mismatch with germline at one junction end may stem from a read error. The chain couples TRBV9 to TRBJ2-3; 7 bases agree with TRBD2. This CDR3 region has 13 residues. Germline assignment: CDR1 SGDLS and CDR2 YYNGEE. The CDR3 is CASSATSRDTQYF. The CDR3 DNA sequence: TGTGCCAGCAGCGCGACTAGCAGAGATACGCAGTATTTT.

The CDR3 spells CASRDRGEVDSPLHF. CDR3 DNA sequence: TGCGCCAGTCGGGACAGGGGAGAGGTCGATTCACCCCTCCACTTT. V is TRBV5-1 and J is TRBJ1-6; 10 bases are shared with TRBD1. The J segment lost 8 bases and the V segment lost 8 bases, leaving 10 bases of the junction unmatched. Germline CDR1 and CDR2: SGHRS and YFSETQ. This CDR3 contains 15 residues.

The chain links TRBV7-2 to TRBJ1-3; unclear D gene. The CDR3 extends over 17 amino acids. Germline V CDR1 and CDR2: SGHTA, FQGNSA. V gave up 1 base and J gave up 0 bases, with 13 bases separating them. The CDR3 reads CASSLGGTELSGNTIYF. As DNA, the CDR3 is TGTGCCAGCAGCTTAGGGGGAACAGAGCTCTCTGGAAACACCATATATTTT.

The chain uses TRBV29-1 and TRBJ2-2, with 7 bases identical to TRBD1. This CDR3 contains 14 residues. Germline V gives CDR1 SQVTM, CDR2 ANQGSEA. Trimming at V came to 3 bases and at J to 3 bases, leaving 4 bases not matched to a gene. The CDR3 loop reads CSVDRDSYTGELFF. CDR3 nucleotides: TGCAGCGTTGACCGGGACAGCTACACCGGGGAGCTGTTTTTT.

This clone was seen only a few times. The chain links TRBV7-2 to TRBJ1-4; D is uncertain. This CDR3 spans 16 amino acids. Germline V gene data show CDR1 as SGHTA and CDR2 as FQGNSA. The V end was cut by 5 bases, the J end by 0 bases, with 13 bases between. CDR3 residues: CASSIRYVATNEKLFF. Written as DNA, the CDR3 is TGTGCCAGCAGCATCCGTTATGTTGCAACTAATGAAAAACTGTTTTTT.

In its sample, this clone was seen a few times. The sample contains more than one DNA sequence encoding this CDR3. The chain uses TRBV2 and TRBJ2-3; 10 positions agree with TRBD1. The CDR3 is 14 amino acids. The trim removed 8 bases at V and 6 bases at J, leaving 8 bases unmatched. Germline V gives CDR1 SNHLY, CDR2 FYNNEI. The CDR3 spells CASRRDRGPDTQYF. The CDR3 DNA sequence: TGTGCCAGCCGCCGGGACAGGGGACCGGATACGCAGTATTTT.

This clone has only a few counts. The CDR3 reads CASSAAGTRYSPLHF. CDR3 in DNA: TGTGCCAGCAGCGCCGCCGGGACACGCTATTCACCCCTCCACTTT. The V gene is TRBV9, the J gene TRBJ1-6, with a weak D call TRBD1 (6 bases). Between the trimmed V and J ends, which lost 3 bases and 8 bases, there was a span of 15 bases. CDR1 is SGDLS, CDR2 YYNGEE, per germline. This CDR3 has 15 residues.

V is TRBV5-1 and J is TRBJ2-5; D may be TRBD1 (6 bases). V was pared by 5 bases and J by 1 base, with 9 bases between. Germline lookup yields CDR1 SGHRS and CDR2 YFSETQ. The CDR3 has 13 residues. The CDR3: CASRGQLQETQYF. The CDR3 DNA sequence: TGCGCCAGCAGGGGACAACTCCAAGAGACCCAGTACTTC.

The genes are TRBV2 and TRBJ2-7, with no clear D. Looked up from germline, CDR1 is SNHLY and CDR2 is FYNNEI. Trimming removed 4 bases at V and 0 bases at J, with 19 bases between. The CDR3 loop spans 17 amino acids. CDR3 loop: CASSVGRIRSSSYEQYF. The CDR3 DNA is TGTGCCAGCAGTGTTGGCCGCATAAGGAGTAGCTCCTACGAGCAGTACTTC.

This clone was counted between two and nine times. The V gene is TRBV9, the J gene TRBJ2-5, with D hard to call. V was trimmed by 0 bases and J by 0 bases, leaving 9 bases between them. From germline, CDR1 is SGDLS and CDR2 YYNGEE. This CDR3 region has 15 residues. This chain's CDR3 is CASSVGAGYQETQYF. CDR3 bases: TGTGCCAGCAGCGTAGGGGCCGGGTACCAAGAGACCCAGTACTTC.

There are a few counts of this clone. The genes are TRBV7-3 and TRBJ1-1, with 7 positions matching TRBD1. Germline CDR1 is SGHTA and CDR2 is FQGTGA. The CDR3 runs to 12 residues. Trimming took 5 bases from V and 8 from J; bases not matched to a gene: 5. The CDR3 sequence: CASSATGHEAFF. As DNA, the CDR3 is TGTGCCAGCAGCGCGACAGGGCACGAAGCTTTCTTT.

This chain uses TRBV2 with TRBJ2-5, with no clear D. This CDR3 is built from 13 residues. V was trimmed by 3 bases and J by 6 bases, leaving 11 bases between them. Germline CDR1 is SNHLY and CDR2 is FYNNEI. The DNA of the CDR3 is TGTGCCAGCAGTGACCGCCCGAGGAAGACCCAGTACTTC. The encoded protein is CASSDRPRKTQYF.

The rearrangement joins TRBV4-2 to TRBJ1-6, with TRBD1 matching over 8 bases. Germline V lookup: CDR1 LGHNA, CDR2 YNFKEQ. V shed 0 bases and J 9 bases; nucleotides not matched to a gene: 10. The CDR3 has 17 amino acids. CDR3 nucleotide sequence: TGTGCCAGCAGCCAAGACCCGGACAGGGTGCTAAGTTCACCCCTCCACTTT. Translated, it gives CASSQDPDRVLSSPLHF.